Listed below are T cell receptor beta chains from one sample, sequenced in a study of CD8 T cells in Susac syndrome. TCRdb analysed the immunoSEQ multiplex PCR reads with MiXCR anew, one entry per CDR3 protein. This sample has some 160,000 distinct CDR3 sequences, with approximately 94% found just once. The specimen sequenced was CD4+ T cells from PBMCs. All receptors come from a human donor with Susac syndrome. The CDR3 runs from the conserved cysteine through the conserved F or W. Only part of the rows carry a size: once, few, many, or a class if the clone is expanded.

CDR3 protein,V gene,clone size,J gene
CAWSVQGEGEQYF,TRBV30,.,TRBJ2-7
CAWSLNLGTGDNYGYTF,TRBV30,.,TRBJ1-2
CASSQVLTGFPLYEQYF,TRBV14,.,TRBJ2-7
CASSFGGLRSGELFF,TRBV12-3/TRBV12-4,.,TRBJ2-2
CASSPTVGGGQETQYF,TRBV9,.,TRBJ2-5
CASSEYGRGDTDTQYF,TRBV25-1,.,TRBJ2-3
CASSSQRQGGREKLFF,TRBV27,.,TRBJ1-4
CASSQVADSPLHF,TRBV3-1,.,TRBJ1-6
CSVGRGSTDTQYF,TRBV29-1,.,TRBJ2-3
CASSPTWENQPQHF,TRBV18,.,TRBJ1-5
CASSLVQGDTQYF,TRBV7-2,.,TRBJ2-3
CAISDFDEQFF,TRBV10-3,.,TRBJ2-1
CASSPGQARNEKLFF,TRBV5-6,.,TRBJ1-4
CSARPGGNQPQHF,TRBV20-1,.,TRBJ1-5
CASSLDREGNQQFF,TRBV5-1,few,TRBJ2-1
CSARRDRGNYEQYF,TRBV20-1,.,TRBJ2-7
CASFFFGTANSPLHF,TRBV6-1,few,TRBJ1-6
CASRALADTQYF,TRBV2,.,TRBJ2-3
CASSRDRNYGYTF,TRBV9,.,TRBJ1-2
CASSFAGTANTEAFF,TRBV7-2,.,TRBJ1-1
CATSDNRGAIETQYF,TRBV24-1,.,TRBJ2-5
CSARDGRRDFPLSPTDTQYF,TRBV20-1,.,TRBJ2-3
CAVRDSRYEQYF,TRBV6-5,once,TRBJ2-7
CASSASQLTYEQYF,TRBV7-6,.,TRBJ2-7
CATSDPTSGVGETQYF,TRBV24-1,.,TRBJ2-5
CAISGEQGMNTEAFF,TRBV10-3,.,TRBJ1-1
CSAGTAFGYGYTF,TRBV20-1,.,TRBJ1-2
CASPIEQDRGNEKLFF,TRBV6-1,.,TRBJ1-4
CASSQTGGGWETQYF,TRBV7-2,.,TRBJ2-5
CATSQGRTGLTQYF,TRBV15,.,TRBJ2-5
CASSLGAGNYGYTF,TRBV7-9,.,TRBJ1-2
CAWSGTKGMNTEAFF,TRBV30,.,TRBJ1-1
CASSAGTGGGTGANVLTF,TRBV4-3,.,TRBJ2-6
CASSQDMGSYGYTF,TRBV3-1,.,TRBJ1-2
CASSQMGEQYF,TRBV7-8,.,TRBJ2-7
CASRRTTRQGANYGYTF,TRBV6-1,.,TRBJ1-2
CSAGYPGGTQYF,TRBV20-1,.,TRBJ2-5
CASSWGQAPNSPLHF,TRBV7-2,.,TRBJ1-6
CASSLGGVRTETQYF,TRBV12-3/TRBV12-4,.,TRBJ2-5
CASSYAYQDNQPQHF,TRBV6-6,once,TRBJ1-5
CAWRQGPGELFF,TRBV30,.,TRBJ2-2
CASRPTDRARETQYF,TRBV11-2,.,TRBJ2-5
CASARESTNNEQFF,TRBV27,.,TRBJ2-1
CASSPGPSGDNEQFF,TRBV18,.,TRBJ2-1
CASSVAKDTEAFF,TRBV9,.,TRBJ1-1
CAISENDYGYTF,TRBV10-3,.,TRBJ1-2
CASSLAPNWNNEQFF,TRBV5-1,.,TRBJ2-1
CSARTDSNQPQHF,TRBV20-1,.,TRBJ1-5
CASRRQGGGGNEQFF,TRBV12-3/TRBV12-4,once,TRBJ2-1
CASSLEQGPQHF,TRBV5-1,.,TRBJ1-5
CASSQDFGQPQHF,TRBV4-3,.,TRBJ1-5